There are many counts of the clone carrying this T cell receptor (beta chain). Antigen unknown. The source material, RNA transcripts, was used to amplify TCR beta CDR3 regions. Initially, a first-round RT-PCR of the TCR CDR3 employed the HTBI primer set. TCRdb analysed the multiplex PCR reads with MiXCR anew, one entry per CDR3 protein. The profile shows tens of thousands of distinct CDR3 sequences, 52% of them singletons. This sample stems from a study of T cells in Graves' hyperthyroidism and ophthalmopathy. Broader study findings: Ophthalmopathy stood apart from stable hyperthyroidism in a 13 V-J model. Most expanded thyroid clonotypes above 0.001 recurred in blood. Ophthalmopathy was predicted by the model a median of roughly 6.7 months ahead of onset.

A patient was excluded if there was uncontrolled infection, other autoimmune disease, pregnancy or lactation. Germline values: CDR1 SGHNT, CDR2 YYREEE (reference sequence). V was shortened by 4 bases and J by 8 bases, with 10 bases between the two germline ends. This CDR3 comprises 12 residues. The sequence came from a man aged 40-49 years with Graves' ophthalmopathy. Sample: blood. The chain combines TRBV5-4 with TRBJ2-1, with a possible D match to TRBD1 (6 bases). As DNA, the CDR3 is TGTGCCAGCAGCATGGACAGCGATGAGCAGTTCTTC. Protein: CASSMDSDEQFF.